The clone carrying this TCR beta chain came up a few times. Antigen: not known. The data are from a study of T cell repertoires in cytomegalovirus infection. Study at large: Indicated by public TCR beta signatures were CMV infection and matching HLA type.

TCRdb independently ran MiXCR on the reads; one entry per CDR3 protein. The sample yields 250,000 to 300,000 distinct CDR3 sequences, about 25% seen once. Study conclusions and caveats: Individuals carrying CMV plus the relevant HLA were identified by cumulative frequency of public TCR beta families. There were HLA-C-restricted CMV-specific TCR beta clonotypes dominating the ex vivo response.

Trimming removed 0 bases at V and 4 bases at J, with 9 bases between. Germline values: CDR1 MNHNY, CDR2 SVGAGI (reference sequence). This CDR3 region has 14 residues. Sequenced input: PBMCs. This clonotype was obtained from a human donor in good health (CMV status not recorded). Some clones in this sample may be carry-over from other donors' samples. This chain connects TRBV6-6 to TRBJ1-2; no clear D. CDR3 protein: CASSYSGSTYGYTF. DNA for the CDR3: TGTGCCAGCAGTTACTCAGGGTCGACCTATGGCTACACCTTC.